This T cell receptor beta chain was sequenced during a study of blood T cells in healthy people across ages. Together with a sample-barcoded 5' primer, a J-beta primer mix was included in a second PCR lasting roughly 6 to 12 cycles. Using its own MiXCR run on the 5' RACE reads, TCRdb lists one record per CDR3 protein. The sample lists approximately 2,000,000 distinct CDR3 sequences, about two fifths seen once, with approximately 22% in the top ten. Donors were healthy Caucasian individuals from Russia aged roughly 6 to 100. Per-sample PBMC isolation yielded at least 7 million cells. The V end lost 2 bases, the J end lost 4 bases, and 18 bases lay between the germline ends. The CDR3 extends over 17 amino acids. CDR1 is MDHEN and CDR2 is SYDVKM in the germline V gene.

The sample taken for sequencing was blood. The TCR was taken from a human donor in good health. The chain uses TRBV28 and TRBJ2-1; perhaps TRBD2 as D (6 bases). The CDR3 is CASSLIIGLASYNEQFF. The CDR3 DNA reads TGTGCCAGCAGTTTAATCATCGGCCTAGCGTCTTACAATGAGCAGTTCTTC. The full variable domain, completed using reference TRBV28 and TRBJ2-1, is DVKVTQSSRYLVKRTGEKVFLECVQDMDHENMFWYRQDPGLGLRLIYFSYDVKMKEKGDIPEGYSVSREKKERFSLILESASTNQTSMYLCASSLIIGLASYNEQFFGPGTRLTVL.